The subject of this entry is one T cell receptor (beta chain). Trimming pared 0 bases from V and 0 bases from J, leaving 6 bases between. This CDR3 is built from 15 residues. Germline V lookup: CDR1 LNHDA, CDR2 SQIVND (reference sequence). The data are from a study of blood T cell repertoires in COVID-19. As processed by the authors: Amplification from reference gene primers served as the basis for estimated nucleated cell counts. Clones were sequenced by immunoSEQ multiplex PCR, and TCRdb holds only the in-frame ones, with some missing. That table gives V, J and clone size, and the DNA gave D and trimming. The sample lists about 100,000 clones; around four fifths were seen once.

The source of this sequence is a middle-aged man with active or convalescent COVID-19. The specimen was peripheral blood. V is TRBV19 and J is TRBJ1-5; unclear D gene. The CDR3, as DNA: TGTGCCAGTAGTATAGAGCAGGTTAGCAATCAGCCCCAGCATTTT. Translated: CASSIEQVSNQPQHF.